These T cell receptor beta chains were read from a single sample in a study of a mutant IDH1 vaccine in newly diagnosed glioma. Sequencing used immunoSEQ multiplex PCR; TCRdb keeps in-frame clones, though not all of them. The sample lists tens of thousands of clones, approximately 91% occurring once. This material consisted of PBMCs, taken from a glioma patient treated with radiotherapy, temozolomide or both. Receptor source: a woman aged 40-49 years with glioma. CDR3s include the opening cysteine and the closing phenylalanine or tryptophan. A D gene is named only where the DNA matches it firmly. The listing skips clone size in some rows; elsewhere it reads once, few, many or a size class.

TRBD1	-	TRBV6-6	TRBJ1-2	CASSPGGQGHGYTF	TGTGCCAGCAGCCCCGGCGGACAGGGTCATGGCTACACCTTC
-	-	TRBV19	TRBJ1-3	CASRTGSGKLGGNTIYF	TGTGCCAGTAGGACGGGAAGTGGTAAACTTGGTGGAAACACCATATATTTT
TRBD2	-	TRBV25-1	TRBJ2-3	CASSDSSGGTTDTQYF	TGTGCCAGCAGTGACTCTAGCGGGGGAACCACAGATACGCAGTATTTT
-	-	TRBV11-3	TRBJ2-2	CASSSWDGESGELFF	TGTGCCAGCAGCTCCTGGGACGGTGAATCCGGGGAGCTGTTTTTT
-	-	TRBV27	TRBJ2-1	CASSLSIKWNEQFF	TGTGCCAGCAGTTTATCGATAAAGTGGAATGAGCAGTTCTTC
-	-	TRBV10-3	TRBJ1-4	CAIRPGVGNEKLFF	TGTGCCATCAGGCCAGGGGTGGGGAATGAAAAACTGTTTTTT
-	-	TRBV21-1	TRBJ2-7	CASSKVGLLGGRRYEQYF	TGTGCCAGCAGCAAAGTTGGGCTTTTAGGGGGGAGACGATACGAGCAGTACTTC
-	-	TRBV5-1	TRBJ1-2	CASSLTVNYGYTF	TGCGCCAGCAGCTTAACAGTTAACTATGGCTACACCTTC
-	-	TRBV6-1	TRBJ1-5	CASSGSNQPQHF	TGTGCCAGCAGTGGTAGCAATCAGCCCCAGCATTTT
TRBD1	-	TRBV6-5	TRBJ1-1	CASSYGQGGTEAFF	TGTGCCAGCAGTTACGGACAGGGGGGAACTGAAGCTTTCTTT
-	-	TRBV5-5	TRBJ2-7	CASSSTVVHEQYF	TGTGCCAGCAGCTCCACAGTGGTACACGAGCAGTACTTC
-	-	TRBV18	TRBJ1-1	CASSPRLRTASTEAFF	TGTGCCAGCTCACCACGCCTAAGGACAGCCTCCACTGAAGCTTTCTTT
TRBD1	-	TRBV2	TRBJ1-4	CASRTGPNEKLFF	TGTGCCAGCAGGACAGGGCCCAATGAAAAACTGTTTTTT
TRBD1	-	TRBV29-1	TRBJ1-1	CSVARGSEAFF	TGCAGCGTGGCCAGGGGGAGCGAAGCTTTCTTT
TRBD2	-	TRBV20-1	TRBJ2-5	CSAKVGGAQYF	TGCAGTGCTAAGGTCGGGGGGGCCCAGTACTTC
TRBD1	-	TRBV6-1	TRBJ1-3	CASRSTGAVNTIYF	TGTGCCAGCAGATCGACAGGGGCGGTGAACACCATATATTTT
-	few	TRBV30	TRBJ2-6	CASTAGANVLTF	TGTGCCTCTACAGCTGGGGCCAACGTCCTGACTTTC
TRBD1	-	TRBV7-2	TRBJ1-5	CASSRTGFNGQPQHF	TGTGCCAGCAGTAGGACAGGGTTTAATGGTCAGCCCCAGCATTTT
-	-	TRBV19	TRBJ1-4	CASSPGDRAAGKLFF	TGTGCCAGTAGTCCTGGGGACCGAGCGGCGGGGAAACTGTTTTTT
-	-	TRBV4-3	TRBJ1-3	CASSQGLLRDTIYF	TGCGCCAGCAGCCAAGGGCTTCTTCGAGACACCATATATTTT
-	-	TRBV14	TRBJ2-5	CASSQPRGAETQYF	TGTGCCAGCAGCCAACCCCGAGGGGCAGAGACCCAGTACTTC
TRBD1	-	TRBV19	TRBJ1-5	CASRTGQRRQPQHF	TGTGCCAGTAGGACGGGACAGAGGAGACAGCCCCAGCATTTT
TRBD2	-	TRBV18	TRBJ2-7	CASSPLGLAGGSNYEQYF	TGTGCCAGCTCACCACTGGGACTAGCGGGGGGGAGCAACTACGAGCAGTACTTC
-	-	TRBV2	TRBJ1-2	CASSEDQWAVEGYTF	TGTGCCAGCAGTGAAGATCAATGGGCCGTAGAGGGCTACACCTTC
TRBD2	-	TRBV6-5	TRBJ2-5	CASSYSRASGRQSQYF	TGTGCCAGCAGTTACTCCCGGGCTAGCGGGAGACAGTCCCAGTACTTC
-	-	TRBV27	TRBJ2-5	CASSASRVETQYF	TGTGCCAGCAGTGCCAGTAGGGTAGAGACCCAGTACTTC
TRBD2	once	TRBV28	TRBJ2-4	CASKGEGIQYF	TGTGCCAGCAAAGGGGAGGGCATTCAGTACTTC
-	few	TRBV7-2	TRBJ1-5	CASSFRALGATSNQPQHF	TGTGCCAGCAGCTTTAGAGCTCTTGGGGCAACGAGCAATCAGCCCCAGCATTTT
-	-	TRBV4-2	TRBJ2-3	CASSLEEGTSTDTQYF	TGTGCCAGCAGCCTAGAGGAAGGCACTAGCACAGATACGCAGTATTTT
TRBD1	-	TRBV19	TRBJ2-7	CASSINAGTGVEQYF	TGTGCCAGTAGTATCAATGCGGGGACAGGGGTCGAGCAGTACTTC
-	-	TRBV4-2	TRBJ2-2	CASSQVSRIGTGELFF	TGTGCCAGCAGCCAAGTTTCCCGAATCGGGACCGGGGAGCTGTTTTTT
TRBD1	-	TRBV10-2	TRBJ1-6	CASSGQGAGSPLHF	TGCGCCAGCAGTGGGCAGGGGGCTGGCTCACCCCTCCACTTT
-	-	TRBV6-1	TRBJ2-7	CASSDVSGTLYEQYF	TGTGCCAGCAGTGATGTATCGGGTACACTCTACGAGCAGTACTTC
-	-	TRBV29-1	TRBJ1-5	CSVAEGAGNQPQHF	TGCAGCGTCGCTGAGGGTGCGGGCAATCAGCCCCAGCATTTT
TRBD1	-	TRBV7-2	TRBJ1-2	CASSPSPLTGRYTF	TGTGCCAGCAGCCCAAGCCCCTTGACAGGGCGCTACACCTTC
TRBD1	-	TRBV2	TRBJ1-1	CASRPPGGQWNTEAFF	TGTGCCAGCAGACCCCCCGGGGGACAGTGGAACACTGAAGCTTTCTTT
-	few	TRBV29-1	TRBJ1-1	CSALARGHTEAFF	TGCAGCGCCCTCGCTCGGGGCCACACTGAAGCTTTCTTT
TRBD2	-	TRBV4-2	TRBJ2-1	CASSQDPGLAAYNEQFF	TGTGCCAGCAGCCAAGACCCCGGACTAGCGGCTTACAATGAGCAGTTCTTC
-	-	TRBV5-1	TRBJ2-5	CASSTPRDPQETQYF	TGCGCCAGCAGTACCCCCAGGGACCCTCAAGAGACCCAGTACTTC
-	-	TRBV2	TRBJ2-5	CASSEAWGQYF	TGTGCCAGCAGTGAAGCCTGGGGCCAGTACTTC
TRBD1	once	TRBV7-9	TRBJ1-2	CASSPRTGGNYGYTF	TGTGCCAGCAGCCCCCGGACAGGGGGCAACTATGGCTACACCTTC
TRBD1	few	TRBV5-1	TRBJ2-5	CASSPQGVKGGETQYF	TGCGCCAGCAGCCCACAGGGGGTTAAGGGAGGAGAGACCCAGTACTTC
-	-	TRBV5-8	TRBJ1-1	CASRWGPRPNTEAFF	TGTGCCAGCAGGTGGGGACCTCGGCCCAACACTGAAGCTTTCTTT